Listed below are T cell receptor beta chains from one sample, sequenced in a study of regulatory T cells in long-lasting Graves disease. From the multiplex PCR reads, TCRdb called clonotypes with MiXCR, one entry per CDR3 protein. The table has some 430,000 distinct CDR3 sequences, 20% to 25% seen once. The source was peripheral blood mononuclear cells (PBMCs), collected when the disease was refractory, from a patient treated with antithyroid drugs. The receptors come from a female donor with Graves disease. Both conserved end residues are part of each CDR3. The D gene is left open where the match is weak. Clone size is given for some rows only: seen once, a few or many times, or a class if the clone is expanded.

TRBD1	TRBJ1-5	many	TRBV12-3/TRBV12-4	TGTGCCAGCAGTCGGACAGGGGGCCCTAATCAGCCCCAGCATTTT	CASSRTGGPNQPQHF
.	TRBJ1-1	many	TRBV15	TGTGCCACCAGCAGAGATTATCAGGGTGAAGCTTTCTTT	CATSRDYQGEAFF
.	TRBJ2-7	many	TRBV6-1	TGTGCCAGCAGTCCTTACCACTTTGACGAGCAGTACTTC	CASSPYHFDEQYF
.	TRBJ2-5	many	TRBV20-1	TGCAGTGCTACCGGAAACCAAGAGACCCAGTACTTC	CSATGNQETQYF
TRBD1	TRBJ1-5	.	TRBV4-1	TGCGCCAGCAGCCAAGATGGAGGGGGCTTAGTAAATCAGCCCCAGCATTTT	CASSQDGGGLVNQPQHF
.	TRBJ2-2	.	TRBV7-2	TGTGCCAGCAGCTTGGGGAACAGGGCGAACACCGGGGAGCTGTTTTTT	CASSLGNRANTGELFF
.	TRBJ2-2	.	TRBV7-9	TGTGCCAGCAGCCCCGCCCTCGACAGCGACACCGGGGAGCTGTTTTTT	CASSPALDSDTGELFF
TRBD1	TRBJ1-3	.	TRBV20-1	TGCAGTGCTGGGCAGGGGGCGCGGGGAAACACCATATATTTT	CSAGQGARGNTIYF
.	TRBJ1-2	few	TRBV7-2	TGTGCCAGCAGCCCCATGTTTGGAGGGGGTCCCGGAGGCTACACCTTC	CASSPMFGGGPGGYTF
.	TRBJ1-2	few	TRBV7-8	TGTGCCAGCAGCTACTATAGGGGTACGGTTCACTATGGCTACACCTTC	CASSYYRGTVHYGYTF
.	TRBJ1-6	.	TRBV2	TGTGCCAGCAGTACGGACGGAAATTCACCCCTCCACTTT	CASSTDGNSPLHF
.	TRBJ1-4	many	TRBV28	TGTGCCAGCAGTTTAGGGTGGCAGGGAAAGGAAAAACTGTTTTTT	CASSLGWQGKEKLFF
.	TRBJ2-7	many	TRBV6-6	TGTGCCAGCAGTTACTCGTGGGAGCAGTACTTC	CASSYSWEQYF
TRBD1	TRBJ1-6	many	TRBV27	TGTGCCAGCAGTGCTGGGACAGGGGGACGAGATTCACCCCTCCACTTT	CASSAGTGGRDSPLHF
.	TRBJ1-1	many	TRBV30	TGTGCCTGGAATCAAGCTTTCTTT	CAWNQAFF
TRBD2	TRBJ2-7	few	TRBV7-9	TGTGCCAGCAGCCCTCTTAGCGGGGGCTCCTACGAGCAGTACTTC	CASSPLSGGSYEQYF
TRBD2	TRBJ2-5	many	TRBV9	TGTGCCAGCAGCGCAGCGGGGGGAGGGGAGACCCAGTACTTC	CASSAAGGGETQYF
TRBD1	TRBJ1-1	few	TRBV7-2	TGTGCCAGCAGCTCGGGACAGGGGGCTGCTGAAGCTTTCTTT	CASSSGQGAAEAFF
TRBD1	TRBJ1-1	.	TRBV27	TGTGCCAGCAGTTGGGACAGGGAGGCCACTGAAGCTTTCTTT	CASSWDREATEAFF
.	TRBJ1-1	.	TRBV4-1	TGCGCCAGCAGCCAAGATCCCAACCGGGACACTGAAGCTTTCTTT	CASSQDPNRDTEAFF
.	TRBJ1-2	.	TRBV24-1	TGTGCCACCAGTGATGCCGGGACATCGAACTATGGCTACACCTTC	CATSDAGTSNYGYTF
.	TRBJ2-7	.	TRBV20-1	TGCAGTGCTAGATGGGCGGAGGGACTGAACGAGCAGTACTTC	CSARWAEGLNEQYF
.	TRBJ2-7	many	TRBV2	TGTGCCAGCAAGAGCTGGACAGCATACGAGCAGTACTTC	CASKSWTAYEQYF
.	TRBJ1-1	many	TRBV5-1	TGCGCCAGCACCCCCCAACAGGGGAACACTGAAGCTTTCTTT	CASTPQQGNTEAFF
TRBD2	TRBJ2-5	many	TRBV2	TGTGCCAGCAGCGAATTTTTTAGCGGGACGGAGACCCAGTACTTC	CASSEFFSGTETQYF
.	TRBJ2-5	.	TRBV4-1	TGCGCCAGCAGCCAACCGGGGACAGAGACCCAGTACTTC	CASSQPGTETQYF
TRBD1	TRBJ2-7	.	TRBV20-1	TGCAGTGCTACCGACAGGGGAATCGAGCAGTACTTC	CSATDRGIEQYF
.	TRBJ1-5	.	TRBV24-1	TGTGCCACCAGCCAACTAGGGGGGCCCCAGCATTTT	CATSQLGGPQHF
.	TRBJ2-3	.	TRBV2	TGTGCCAGCAGTGAAAATCTCTTGGCAGATACGCAGTATTTT	CASSENLLADTQYF
.	TRBJ2-7	many	TRBV12-3/TRBV12-4	TGTGCCAGCAGTTTGGGGGTGGCCTACGAGCAGTACTTC	CASSLGVAYEQYF
.	TRBJ1-1	many	TRBV28	TGTGCCAGCAGTTTCCCCGACACCACTGAAGCTTTCTTT	CASSFPDTTEAFF
.	TRBJ1-4	.	TRBV7-9	TGTGCCAGCAGCCTAATTTGGGGGGATGAAAAACTGTTTTTT	CASSLIWGDEKLFF
TRBD1	TRBJ1-4	many	TRBV28	TGTGCCAGCAGTTCCCCGGGACAGGGGTTTGAAAAACTGTTTTTT	CASSSPGQGFEKLFF